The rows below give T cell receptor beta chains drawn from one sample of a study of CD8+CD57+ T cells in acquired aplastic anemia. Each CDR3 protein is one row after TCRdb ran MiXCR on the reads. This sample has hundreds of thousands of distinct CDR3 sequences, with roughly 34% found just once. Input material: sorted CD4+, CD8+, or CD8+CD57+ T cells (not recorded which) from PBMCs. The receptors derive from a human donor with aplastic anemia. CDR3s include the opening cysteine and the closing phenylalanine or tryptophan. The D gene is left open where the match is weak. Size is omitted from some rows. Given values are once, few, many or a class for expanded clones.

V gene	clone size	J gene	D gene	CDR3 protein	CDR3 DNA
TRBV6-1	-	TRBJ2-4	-	CASVPLGFGNIQYF	TGTGCCAGCGTCCCCTTGGGTTTCGGGAACATTCAGTACTTC
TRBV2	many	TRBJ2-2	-	CASSELGPENTGELFF	TGTGCCAGCAGTGAATTGGGTCCAGAGAACACCGGGGAGCTGTTTTTT
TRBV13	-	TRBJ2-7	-	CASSPYGAEQYF	TGTGCCAGCTCACCGTACGGAGCCGAGCAGTACTTC
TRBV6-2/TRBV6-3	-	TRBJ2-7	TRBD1	CASSYSTGGPYEQYF	TGTGCCAGCAGTTACTCGACAGGGGGGCCCTACGAGCAGTACTTC
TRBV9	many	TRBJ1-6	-	CASSVDSGDYSPLHF	TGTGCCAGCAGCGTAGATTCAGGGGATTATTCACCCCTCCACTTT
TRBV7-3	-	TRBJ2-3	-	CASSPFYRASGPDTQYF	TGTGCCAGCAGCCCATTTTACAGGGCGTCGGGCCCAGATACGCAGTATTTT
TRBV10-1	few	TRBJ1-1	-	CASSESQGLYDTEAFF	TGCGCCAGCAGTGAGTCCCAGGGACTTTACGACACTGAAGCTTTCTTT
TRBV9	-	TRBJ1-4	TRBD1	CASSVATGDRGPEKLFF	TGTGCCAGCAGCGTAGCTACTGGGGACAGGGGGCCTGAAAAACTGTTTTTT
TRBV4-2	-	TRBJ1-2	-	CASSQAVVWKQAVDYGYTF	TGTGCCAGCAGCCAAGCGGTAGTTTGGAAACAGGCGGTAGACTATGGCTACACCTTC
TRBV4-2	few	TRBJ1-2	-	CASSQVTWDLQGQDNYGYTF	TGTGCCAGCAGCCAAGTAACGTGGGATCTTCAGGGTCAAGACAACTATGGCTACACCTTC
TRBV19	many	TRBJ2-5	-	CASSIESGRGETQYF	TGTGCCAGTAGTATAGAGAGCGGTAGAGGGGAGACCCAGTACTTC
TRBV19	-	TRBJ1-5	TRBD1	CATTGGRVGNQPQHF	TGTGCGACCACAGGGGGCAGGGTAGGCAATCAGCCCCAGCATTTT
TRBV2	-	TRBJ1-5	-	CASRVDQPQHF	TGTGCCAGCAGGGTGGATCAGCCCCAGCATTTT
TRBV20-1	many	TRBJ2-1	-	CSARDRGEQFF	TGCAGTGCTAGAGATCGAGGTGAGCAGTTCTTC
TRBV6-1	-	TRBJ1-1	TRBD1	CASTQDRANTEAFF	TGTGCCAGCACCCAGGACAGGGCGAACACTGAAGCTTTCTTT
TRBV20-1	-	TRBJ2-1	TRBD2	CSAKGLAGNEQFF	TGCAGTGCTAAGGGACTAGCGGGCAATGAGCAGTTCTTC
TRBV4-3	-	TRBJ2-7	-	CASSQDRKTYEQYF	TGCGCCAGCAGCCAAGACAGAAAGACCTACGAGCAGTACTTC
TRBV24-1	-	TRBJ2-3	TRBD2	CATSEIAGGGYTDTQYF	TGTGCCACCAGTGAAATAGCGGGAGGGGGTTACACAGATACGCAGTATTTT
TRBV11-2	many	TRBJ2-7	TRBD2	CASSVVPGLAGYEQYF	TGTGCCAGCAGCGTAGTACCGGGACTAGCGGGGTACGAGCAGTACTTC
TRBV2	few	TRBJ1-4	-	CASSEALGGSREKLFF	TGTGCCAGCAGTGAAGCGCTCGGGGGGAGTAGAGAAAAACTGTTTTTT
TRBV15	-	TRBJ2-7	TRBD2	CATSSPPTSGSGEQYF	TGTGCCACCAGCAGCCCCCCGACTAGCGGGTCGGGGGAGCAGTACTTC
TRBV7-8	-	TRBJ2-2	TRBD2	CASSFASGGAVGELFF	TGTGCCAGCAGCTTCGCCAGCGGGGGGGCGGTCGGGGAGCTGTTTTTT
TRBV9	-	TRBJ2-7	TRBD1	CASSVGGSRGLDYEQYF	TGTGCCAGCAGCGTAGGCGGCTCAAGGGGGCTAGATTACGAGCAGTACTTC
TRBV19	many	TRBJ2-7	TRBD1	CASSAPGQGYYEQYF	TGTGCCAGTAGTGCACCGGGACAGGGGTACTACGAGCAGTACTTC
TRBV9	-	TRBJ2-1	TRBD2	CASSVVAGNEQFF	TGTGCCAGCAGCGTAGTAGCGGGGAATGAGCAGTTCTTC